The 7 T cell receptor beta chains below all came from one sample that was sequenced in a study of cytomegalovirus exposure and HLA in healthy donors. 13 Jbeta primers and 60 Vbeta primers were used for the PCR. The repertoire was sequenced with immunoSEQ multiplex PCR; TCRdb's copy has only in-frame clones and lacks some. This table holds 200,000 or so clones, around four fifths found once. Sequencing was done on a sample of PBMCs. The receptors were gathered from a male donor in good health and CMV-seronegative.

This sequence joins TRBV20-1 and TRBJ1-2; TRBD1 might be the D (5 bases). CDR1 is DFQATT, CDR2 SNEGSKA, per germline (reference sequence). V gave up 3 bases and J gave up 7 bases, with 9 bases separating them. This CDR3 is 11 amino acids long. DNA of the CDR3: TGCAGTGCTAGTCGGGGGACTGGCTACACCTTC. The encoded protein is CSASRGTGYTF.

The V call is TRBV23-1, the J call TRBJ2-5; 7 nucleotides align to TRBD1. TRBV23-1 is labeled an ORF, and its function is uncertain. The V segment lost 2 bases and the J segment 2 bases; nucleotides outside the gene matches: 5. This CDR3 is built from 15 residues. In nucleotides, the CDR3 is TGCGCCAGCAGTCAAAGGGACAGTAAACAAGAGACCCAGTACTTC. It encodes CASSQRDSKQETQYF.

V usage is TRBV18 and J usage is TRBJ2-5; a weak D match, TRBD2 (6 bases). Germline V lookup: CDR1 KGHSH, CDR2 LQKENI. The CDR3 loop spans 16 amino acids. V gave up 3 bases and J gave up 4 bases, with 18 bases separating them. CDR3 loop: CASSPPGTPAGETQYF. The DNA for the CDR3 is TGTGCCAGCTCACCGCCTGGGACTCCAGCGGGAGAGACCCAGTACTTC.

The chain carries TRBV2 and TRBJ2-5; 8 positions agree with TRBD1. The CDR3 runs to 15 residues. V shed 6 bases and J 5 bases; nucleotides not matched to a gene: 11. Germline V gene lookup returns CDR1 SNHLY and CDR2 FYNNEI. The CDR3 DNA is TGTGCCAGCAGGGCCGACAGGGGCAGGGGGGAGACCCAGTACTTC. Translation gives CASRADRGRGETQYF.

This clone was counted a few times. The chain combines TRBV19 with TRBJ1-3, with D perhaps matching TRBD1 (6 bases). V was cut by 6 bases and J by 2 bases, with 11 bases left in between. The CDR3 is 14 amino acids. The germline V gene encodes CDR1 LNHDA and CDR2 SQIVND (reference sequence). Written as DNA, the CDR3 is TGTGCCAGTAGCAACAGGGACCCTGGAAACACCATATATTTT. Translation: CASSNRDPGNTIYF.

In regard to this clone: Its ends do not fully match the called genes, so a read error is possible. The CDR3 DNA reads as TGTGCCAGCAGCTTCACGGGGTACGAGCAGTGCTTC. It yields the protein CASSFTGYEQCF. The chain has TRBV13 and TRBJ2-7, with TRBD2 as a possible D gene (5 bases). The CDR3 loop spans 12 amino acids. CDR1 PRHDT and CDR2 FYEKMQ come from the germline V gene (reference sequence).

The chain is built from TRBV10-2 and TRBJ2-4; no definite D call. V dropped 4 bases and J dropped 0 bases, with 4 bases sitting between them. The CDR3 is 13 amino acids. Germline loops: CDR1 WSHSY, CDR2 SAAADI. The CDR3 DNA reads as TGCGCCAGCAGTGGACTAGCCAAAAACATTCAGTACTTC. It translates to CASSGLAKNIQYF.